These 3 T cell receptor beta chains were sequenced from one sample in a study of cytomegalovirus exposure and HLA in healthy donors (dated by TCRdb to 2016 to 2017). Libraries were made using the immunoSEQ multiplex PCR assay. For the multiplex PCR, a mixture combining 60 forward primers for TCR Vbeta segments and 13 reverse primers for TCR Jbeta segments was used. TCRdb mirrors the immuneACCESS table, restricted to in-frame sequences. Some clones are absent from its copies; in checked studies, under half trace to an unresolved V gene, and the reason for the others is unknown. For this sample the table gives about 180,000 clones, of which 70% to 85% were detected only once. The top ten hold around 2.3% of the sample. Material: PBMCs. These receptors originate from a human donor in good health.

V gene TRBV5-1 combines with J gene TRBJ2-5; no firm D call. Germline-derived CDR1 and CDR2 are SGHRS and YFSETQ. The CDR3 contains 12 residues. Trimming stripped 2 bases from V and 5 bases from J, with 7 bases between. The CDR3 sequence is CASSLAWETQYF. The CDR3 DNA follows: TGCGCCAGCAGCTTAGCATGGGAGACCCAGTACTTC. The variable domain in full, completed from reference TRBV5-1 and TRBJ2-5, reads KAGVTQTPRYLIKTRGQQVTLSCSPISGHRSVSWYQQTPGQGLQFLFEYFSETQRNKGNFPGRFSGRQFSNSRSEMNVSTLELGDSALYLCASSLAWETQYFGPGTRLLVL.

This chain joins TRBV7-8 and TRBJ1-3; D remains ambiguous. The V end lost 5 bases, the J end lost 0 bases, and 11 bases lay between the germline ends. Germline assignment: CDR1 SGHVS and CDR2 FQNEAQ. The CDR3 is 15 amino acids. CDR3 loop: CASSPLVSSGNTIYF. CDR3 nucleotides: TGTGCCAGCAGCCCCTTGGTCAGCTCTGGAAACACCATATATTTT. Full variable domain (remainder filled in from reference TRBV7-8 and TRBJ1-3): GAGVSQSPRYKVAKRGQDVALRCDPISGHVSLFWYQQALGQGPEFLTYFQNEAQLDKSGLPSDRFFAERPEGSVSTLKIQRTQQEDSAVYLCASSPLVSSGNTIYFGEGSWLTVV.

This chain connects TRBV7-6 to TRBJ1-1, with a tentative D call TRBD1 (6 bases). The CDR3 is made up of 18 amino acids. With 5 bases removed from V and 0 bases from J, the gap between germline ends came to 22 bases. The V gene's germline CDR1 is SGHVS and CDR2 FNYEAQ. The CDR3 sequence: CASSARGRPQGLNTEAFF. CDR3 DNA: TGTGCCAGCAGCGCCCGAGGACGACCACAGGGATTGAACACTGAAGCTTTCTTT.